Reported below is one TCR beta chain. The antigen remains undetermined. The sample originates from a study of cytomegalovirus exposure and HLA in healthy donors. Study outcomes and limitations: The majority of CMV-associated TCR beta chains were reported as apparently HLA-restricted in a later analysis.

The CDR3 contains 15 residues. Trimming shortened V by 5 bases and J by 0 bases, and 14 bases separated the two germline ends. Germline loops: CDR1 SGHVS, CDR2 FNYEAQ. Primers: 60 Vbeta forward and 13 Jbeta reverse. The assay was immunoSEQ multiplex PCR, and TCRdb's table has in-frame clones only and misses some. The table shows 100,000 to 120,000 clones, with around 76% occurring only once. The specimen sequenced was PBMCs. The receptor comes from a man aged 35 to 55 in good health and CMV-seropositive. The V call is TRBV7-6, the J call TRBJ2-7; D unclear. The DNA for the CDR3 is TGTGCCAGCAGCCTCCTGGTATCTAGCTCCTACGAGCAGTACTTC. Translation: CASSLLVSSSYEQYF.